This T cell receptor (beta chain) was sequenced in a study of regulatory T cells in long-lasting Graves disease. Whole-study findings and limits: It was in persistent disease that TRBV28, TRBJ1-2 and TRBJ2-5 were favored.

The time point is: newly diagnosed GD, antithyroid drugs for less than 3 months. TCR sequences were obtained from RNA taken from PBMCs. The source of the patients was an endocrinology department in Xi'an, China. Germline V gene lookup returns CDR1 SEHNR and CDR2 FQNEAQ (reference sequence). The junction had 11 bases not matched to a gene; V was cut back by 7 bases and J by 2 bases. The length of the CDR3 is 16 residues. In building TCR beta libraries, iRepertoire HTBI primers were used together with Arm-PCR of CDR3 regions. TCRdb processed the multiplex PCR reads anew with MiXCR; each CDR3 protein has one entry. Of around 400,000 distinct CDR3 sequences listed, about 16% were seen once; the top ten hold 22%. As to this clonotype: Its antigen is not known.

The source was peripheral blood mononuclear cells (PBMCs), collected at new diagnosis, from a patient treated with antithyroid drugs. The receptor's source is a female donor with Graves disease. The chain recombines TRBV7-9 with TRBJ2-3; 8 bases line up with TRBD1. The CDR3 sequence is CASTGRQGAFTDTQYF. As DNA, the CDR3 is TGTGCCAGCACGGGTCGGCAGGGGGCATTCACAGATACGCAGTATTTT. The complete variable domain, with remaining parts taken from reference TRBV7-9 and TRBJ2-3, reads DTGVSQNPRHKITKRGQNVTFRCDPISEHNRLYWYRQTLGQGPEFLTYFQNEAQLEKSRLLSDRFSAERPKGSFSTLEIQRTEQGDSAMYLCASTGRQGAFTDTQYFGPGTRLTVL.